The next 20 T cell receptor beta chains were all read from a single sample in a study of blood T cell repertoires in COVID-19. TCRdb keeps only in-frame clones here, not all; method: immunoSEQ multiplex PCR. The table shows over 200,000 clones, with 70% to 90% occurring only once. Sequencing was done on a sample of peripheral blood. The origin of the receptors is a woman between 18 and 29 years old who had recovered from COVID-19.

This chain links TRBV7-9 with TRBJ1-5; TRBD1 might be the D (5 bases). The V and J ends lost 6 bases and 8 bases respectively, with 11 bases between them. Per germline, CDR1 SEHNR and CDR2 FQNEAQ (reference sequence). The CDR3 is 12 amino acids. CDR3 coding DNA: TGTGCCAGCAGGTCTGGGGGGGAGCCCCAGCATTTT. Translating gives CASRSGGEPQHF. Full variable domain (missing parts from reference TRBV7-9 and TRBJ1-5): DTGVSQNPRHKITKRGQNVTFRCDPISEHNRLYWYRQTLGQGPEFLTYFQNEAQLEKSRLLSDRFSAERPKGSFSTLEIQRTEQGDSAMYLCASRSGGEPQHFGDGTRLSIL.

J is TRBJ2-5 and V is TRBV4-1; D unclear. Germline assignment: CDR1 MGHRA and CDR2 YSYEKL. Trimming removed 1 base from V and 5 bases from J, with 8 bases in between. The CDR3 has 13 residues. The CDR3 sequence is CASSQVTVETQYF. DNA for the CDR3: TGCGCCAGCAGCCAAGTTACAGTGGAGACCCAGTACTTC.

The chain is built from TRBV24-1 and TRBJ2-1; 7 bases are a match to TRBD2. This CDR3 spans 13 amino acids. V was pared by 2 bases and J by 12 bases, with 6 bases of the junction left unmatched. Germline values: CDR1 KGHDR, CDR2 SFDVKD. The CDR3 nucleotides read TGTGCCACCAGTGATTCGCAACTAGCGAGGCAGTTCTTC. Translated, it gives CATSDSQLARQFF.

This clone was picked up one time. Here the CDR3 DNA reads TGTGCCAGCAGTTATATAGCGGGGCCCACAGATACGCAGTATTTT. As protein: CASSYIAGPTDTQYF. This chain uses TRBV6-5 with TRBJ2-3; 8 bases agree with TRBD2. Trimming removed 3 bases from V and 2 bases from J; junction bases left unmatched: 4. The CDR3 runs 15 residues. The V gene's germline CDR1 is MNHEY and CDR2 SVGAGI.

Here the CDR3 reads CASSVNAGETEAFF. The CDR3 DNA sequence: TGTGCCAGCAGCGTAAACGCAGGCGAAACTGAAGCTTTCTTT. The rearrangement links TRBV9 to TRBJ1-1, with no clear D. CDR1 SGDLS and CDR2 YYNGEE come from the germline V gene. Trimming stripped 1 base from V and 5 bases from J, with 12 bases between. This CDR3 has 14 residues. The variable domain in full, with the rest retrieved from reference TRBV9 and TRBJ1-1, is DSGVTQTPKHLITATGQRVTLRCSPRSGDLSVYWYQQSLDQGLQFLIQYYNGEERAKGNILERFSAQQFPDLHSELNLSSLELGDSALYFCASSVNAGETEAFFGQGTRLTVV.

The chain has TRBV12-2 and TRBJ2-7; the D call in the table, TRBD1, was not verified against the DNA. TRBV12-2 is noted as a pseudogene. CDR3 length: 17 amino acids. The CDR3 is CASRLDSAGTGGYEQYF. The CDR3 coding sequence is TGTGCAAGTCGCTTAGACTCAGCCGGAACAGGGGGCTACGAGCAGTACTTC.

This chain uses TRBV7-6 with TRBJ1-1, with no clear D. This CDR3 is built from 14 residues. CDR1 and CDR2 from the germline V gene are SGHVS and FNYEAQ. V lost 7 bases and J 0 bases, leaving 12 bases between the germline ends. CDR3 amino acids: CASNEEVMNTEAFF. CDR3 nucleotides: TGTGCCAGCAACGAGGAGGTAATGAACACTGAAGCTTTCTTT.

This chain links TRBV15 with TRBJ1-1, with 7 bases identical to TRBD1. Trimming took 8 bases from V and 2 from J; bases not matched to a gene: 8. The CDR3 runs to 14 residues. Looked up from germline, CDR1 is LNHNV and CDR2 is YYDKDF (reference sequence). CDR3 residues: CATAGDRVNTEAFF. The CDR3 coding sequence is TGTGCCACCGCCGGCGACAGGGTAAACACTGAAGCTTTCTTT. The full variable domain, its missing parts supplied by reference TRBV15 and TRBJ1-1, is DAMVIQNPRYQVTQFGKPVTLSCSQTLNHNVMYWYQQKSSQAPKLLFHYYDKDFNNEADTPDNFQSRRPNTSFCFLDIRSPGLGDTAMYLCATAGDRVNTEAFFGQGTRLTVV.

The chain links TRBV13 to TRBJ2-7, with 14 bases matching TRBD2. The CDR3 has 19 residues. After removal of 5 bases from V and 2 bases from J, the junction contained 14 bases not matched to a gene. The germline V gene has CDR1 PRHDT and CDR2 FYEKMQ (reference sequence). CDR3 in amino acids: CASSPPPGLAGAGAYEQYF. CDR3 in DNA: TGTGCCAGCAGCCCCCCCCCGGGACTAGCGGGGGCGGGCGCCTACGAGCAGTACTTC.

The CDR3 is CAAGLKWGNEQFF. The DNA of the CDR3 is TGTGCCGCCGGACTGAAATGGGGCAATGAGCAGTTCTTC. The J gene is TRBJ2-1, the V gene TRBV6-5; tentative D call: TRBD2 (5 bases). Trimming removed 11 bases from V and 6 bases from J, with 17 bases in between. The CDR3 covers 13 residues. Germline V gene data show CDR1 as MNHEY and CDR2 as SVGAGI.

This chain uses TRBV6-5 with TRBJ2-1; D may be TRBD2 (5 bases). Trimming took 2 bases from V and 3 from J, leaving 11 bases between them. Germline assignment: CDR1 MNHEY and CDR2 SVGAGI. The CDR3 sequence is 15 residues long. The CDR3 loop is CASSYVDSGYNEQFF. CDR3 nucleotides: TGTGCCAGCAGTTACGTGGACTCGGGCTACAATGAGCAGTTCTTC.

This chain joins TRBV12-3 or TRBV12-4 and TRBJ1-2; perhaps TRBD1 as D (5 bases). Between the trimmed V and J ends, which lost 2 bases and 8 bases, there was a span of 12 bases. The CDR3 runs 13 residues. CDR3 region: CASSLIGERGYTF. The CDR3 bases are TGTGCCAGCAGTTTAATAGGGGAAAGGGGCTACACCTTC.

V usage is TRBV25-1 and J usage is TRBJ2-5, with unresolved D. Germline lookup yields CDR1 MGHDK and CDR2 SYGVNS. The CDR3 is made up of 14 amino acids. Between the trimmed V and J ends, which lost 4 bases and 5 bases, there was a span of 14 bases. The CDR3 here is CASSGDPRRETQYF. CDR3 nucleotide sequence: TGTGCCAGCAGTGGCGACCCCCGGCGGGAGACCCAGTACTTC.

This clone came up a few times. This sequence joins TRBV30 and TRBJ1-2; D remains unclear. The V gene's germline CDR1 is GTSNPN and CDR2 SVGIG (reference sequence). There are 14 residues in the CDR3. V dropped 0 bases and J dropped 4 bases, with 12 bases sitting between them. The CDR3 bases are TGTGCCTGGAGTGTTTACCCAGTTGTCTATGGCTACACCTTC. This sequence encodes CAWSVYPVVYGYTF.

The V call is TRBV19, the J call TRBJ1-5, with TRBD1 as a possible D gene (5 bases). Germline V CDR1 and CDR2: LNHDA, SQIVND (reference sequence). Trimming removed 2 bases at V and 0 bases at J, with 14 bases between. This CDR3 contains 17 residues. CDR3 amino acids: CASSINRNLYSNQPQHF. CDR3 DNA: TGTGCCAGTAGTATAAACAGGAACCTTTATAGCAATCAGCCCCAGCATTTT.

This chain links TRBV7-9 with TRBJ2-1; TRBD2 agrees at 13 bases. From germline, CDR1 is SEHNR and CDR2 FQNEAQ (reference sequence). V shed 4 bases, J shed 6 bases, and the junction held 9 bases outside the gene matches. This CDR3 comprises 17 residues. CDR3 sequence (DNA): TGTGCCAGCAGCTCATCAACTAGCGGGAGGGTTTCCAATGAGCAGTTCTTC. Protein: CASSSSTSGRVSNEQFF.

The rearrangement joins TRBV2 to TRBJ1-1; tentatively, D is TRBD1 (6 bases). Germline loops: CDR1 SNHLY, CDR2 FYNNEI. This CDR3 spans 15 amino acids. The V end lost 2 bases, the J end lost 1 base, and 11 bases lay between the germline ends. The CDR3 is CASSETDSRNTEAFF. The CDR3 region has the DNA TGTGCCAGCAGTGAAACGGACAGCAGGAACACTGAAGCTTTCTTT.

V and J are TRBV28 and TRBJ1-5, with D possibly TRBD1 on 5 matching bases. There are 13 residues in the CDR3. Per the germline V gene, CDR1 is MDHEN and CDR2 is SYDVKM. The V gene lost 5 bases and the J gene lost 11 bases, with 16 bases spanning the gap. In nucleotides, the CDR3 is TGTGCCAGCAGTGTACCCGGGGGAACGGCCCAGCATTTT. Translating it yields CASSVPGGTAQHF.

CDR3 sequence: CASSKGHGGCSGAFF. DNA for the CDR3: TGTGCCAGCAGCAAAGGACATGGAGGGTGCTCGGGTGCTTTCTTT. The chain couples TRBV21-1 to TRBJ1-1. TRBV21-1 is a pseudogene locus. This CDR3 region has 15 residues.

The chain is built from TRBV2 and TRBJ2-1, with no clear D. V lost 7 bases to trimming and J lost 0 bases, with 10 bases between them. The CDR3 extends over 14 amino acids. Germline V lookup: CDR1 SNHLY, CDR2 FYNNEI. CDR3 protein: CASNGLVSYNEQFF. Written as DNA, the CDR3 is TGTGCCAGCAATGGGCTTGTCTCCTACAATGAGCAGTTCTTC. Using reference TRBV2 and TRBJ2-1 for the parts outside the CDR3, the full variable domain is EPEVTQTPSHQVTQMGQEVILRCVPISNHLYFYWYRQILGQKVEFLVSFYNNEISEKSEIFDDQFSVERPDGSNFTLKIRSTKLEDSAMYFCASNGLVSYNEQFFGPGTRLTVL.